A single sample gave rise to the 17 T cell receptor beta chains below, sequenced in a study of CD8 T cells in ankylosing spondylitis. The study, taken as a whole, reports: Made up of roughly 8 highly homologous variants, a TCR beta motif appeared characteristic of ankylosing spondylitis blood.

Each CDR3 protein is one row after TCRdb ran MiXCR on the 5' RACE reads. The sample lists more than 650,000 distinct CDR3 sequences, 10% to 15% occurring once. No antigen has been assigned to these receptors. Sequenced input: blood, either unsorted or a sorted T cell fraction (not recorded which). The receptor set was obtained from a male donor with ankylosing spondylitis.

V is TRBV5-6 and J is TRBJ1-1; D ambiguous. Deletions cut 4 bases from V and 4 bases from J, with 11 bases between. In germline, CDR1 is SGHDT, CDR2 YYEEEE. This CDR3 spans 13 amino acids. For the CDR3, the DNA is TGTGCCAGCAGCACCGGACGGCTCACTGAAGCTTTCTTT. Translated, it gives CASSTGRLTEAFF.

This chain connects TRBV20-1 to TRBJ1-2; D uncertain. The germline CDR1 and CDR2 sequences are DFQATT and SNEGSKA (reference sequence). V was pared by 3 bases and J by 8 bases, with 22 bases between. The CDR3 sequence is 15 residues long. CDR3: CSARKRALKLDGYTF. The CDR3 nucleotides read TGCAGTGCTAGGAAACGGGCGCTAAAACTCGACGGCTACACCTTC.

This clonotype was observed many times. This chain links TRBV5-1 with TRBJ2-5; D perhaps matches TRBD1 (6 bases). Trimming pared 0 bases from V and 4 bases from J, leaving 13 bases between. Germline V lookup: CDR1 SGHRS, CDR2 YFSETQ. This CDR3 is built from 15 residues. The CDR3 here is CASSLAGQGGETQYF. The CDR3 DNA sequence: TGCGCCAGCAGCTTGGCGGGACAAGGAGGAGAGACCCAGTACTTC.

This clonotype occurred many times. CDR3 nucleotide sequence: TGCAGTGCTGGGGCTGACATATACGAGCAGTACTTC. Its translation: CSAGADIYEQYF. The rearrangement uses TRBV20-1 and TRBJ2-7, with TRBD1 as a possible D gene (5 bases). Trimming removed 5 bases at V and 4 bases at J, with 12 bases between. The CDR3 covers 12 residues. Germline-derived CDR1 and CDR2 are DFQATT and SNEGSKA (reference sequence).

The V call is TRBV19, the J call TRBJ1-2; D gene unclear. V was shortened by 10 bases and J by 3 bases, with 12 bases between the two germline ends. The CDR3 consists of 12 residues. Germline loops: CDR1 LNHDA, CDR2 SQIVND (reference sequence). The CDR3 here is CATRAGDYGYTF. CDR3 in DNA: TGTGCCACCCGGGCTGGGGACTATGGCTACACCTTC.

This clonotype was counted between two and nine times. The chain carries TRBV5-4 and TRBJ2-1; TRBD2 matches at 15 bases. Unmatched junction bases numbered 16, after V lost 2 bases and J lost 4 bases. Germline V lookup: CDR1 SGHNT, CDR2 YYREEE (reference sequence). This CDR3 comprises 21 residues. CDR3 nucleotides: TGTGCCAGCAGCTTTGCTCCGACCGGGACTAGCGGGAGGCGCCCTTACAATGAGCAGTTCTTC. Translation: CASSFAPTGTSGRRPYNEQFF.

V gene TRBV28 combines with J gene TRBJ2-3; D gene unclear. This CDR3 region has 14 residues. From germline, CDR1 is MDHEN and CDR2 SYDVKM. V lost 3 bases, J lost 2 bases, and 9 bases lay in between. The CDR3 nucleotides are TGTGCCAGCAGTTTTGATTTTTACACAGATACGCAGTATTTT. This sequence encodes CASSFDFYTDTQYF.

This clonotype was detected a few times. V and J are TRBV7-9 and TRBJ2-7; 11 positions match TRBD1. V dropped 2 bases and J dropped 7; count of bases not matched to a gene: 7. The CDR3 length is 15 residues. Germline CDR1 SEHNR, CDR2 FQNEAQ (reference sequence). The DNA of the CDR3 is TGTGCCAGCAGCTTATGGGACAGGGGGACGGGGGAGCAGTACTTC. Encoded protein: CASSLWDRGTGEQYF.

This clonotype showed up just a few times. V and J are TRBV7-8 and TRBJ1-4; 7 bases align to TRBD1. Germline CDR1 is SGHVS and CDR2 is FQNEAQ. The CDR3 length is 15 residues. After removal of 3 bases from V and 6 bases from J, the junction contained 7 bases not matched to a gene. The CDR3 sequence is CASSFLTGYHEKLFF. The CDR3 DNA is TGTGCCAGCAGCTTCCTGACAGGGTACCATGAAAAACTGTTTTTT.

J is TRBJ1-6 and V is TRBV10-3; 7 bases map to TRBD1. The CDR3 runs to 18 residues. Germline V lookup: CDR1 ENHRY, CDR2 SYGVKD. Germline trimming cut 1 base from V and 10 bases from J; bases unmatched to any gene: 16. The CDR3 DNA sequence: TGTGCCATCAGTGAGTACCACATGGAGGGGGCCCAATACTCACCCCTCCACTTT. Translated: CAISEYHMEGAQYSPLHF.

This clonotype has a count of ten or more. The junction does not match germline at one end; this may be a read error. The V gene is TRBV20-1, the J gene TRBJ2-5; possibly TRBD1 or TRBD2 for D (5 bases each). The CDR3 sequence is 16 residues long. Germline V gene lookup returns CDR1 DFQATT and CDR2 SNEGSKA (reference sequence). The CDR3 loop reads CSASRWRSRAQGTQYF. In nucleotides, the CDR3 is TGCAGTGCTTCCCGATGGAGGAGCAGGGCTCAAGGGACCCAGTACTTC.

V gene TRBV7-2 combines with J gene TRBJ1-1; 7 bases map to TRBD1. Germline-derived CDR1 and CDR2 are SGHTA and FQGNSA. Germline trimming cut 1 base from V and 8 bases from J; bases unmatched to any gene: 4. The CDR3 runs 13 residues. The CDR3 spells CASSLDAGGEAFF. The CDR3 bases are TGTGCCAGCAGCTTAGATGCAGGGGGAGAAGCTTTCTTT.

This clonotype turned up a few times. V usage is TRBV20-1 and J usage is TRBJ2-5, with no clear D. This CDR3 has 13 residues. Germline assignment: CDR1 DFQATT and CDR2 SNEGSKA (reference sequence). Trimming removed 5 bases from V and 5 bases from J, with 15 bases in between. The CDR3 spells CSAAGPNGETQYF. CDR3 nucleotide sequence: TGCAGTGCTGCCGGGCCCAACGGGGAGACCCAGTACTTC.

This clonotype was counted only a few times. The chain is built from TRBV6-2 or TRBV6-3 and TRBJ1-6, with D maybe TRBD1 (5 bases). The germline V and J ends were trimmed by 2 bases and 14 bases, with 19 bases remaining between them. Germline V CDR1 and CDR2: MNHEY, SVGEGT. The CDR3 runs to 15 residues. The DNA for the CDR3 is TGTGCCAGCAGTTACCAGGGCTACCCAGTATCAGCCCTCCACTTT. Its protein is CASSYQGYPVSALHF.

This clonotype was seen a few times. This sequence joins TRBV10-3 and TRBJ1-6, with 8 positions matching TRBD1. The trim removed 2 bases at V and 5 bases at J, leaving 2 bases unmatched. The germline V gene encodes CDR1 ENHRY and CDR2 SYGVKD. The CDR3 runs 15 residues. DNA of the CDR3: TGTGCCATCAGTGAGGCAGGGGGCGATAATTCACCCCTCCACTTT. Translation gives CAISEAGGDNSPLHF.

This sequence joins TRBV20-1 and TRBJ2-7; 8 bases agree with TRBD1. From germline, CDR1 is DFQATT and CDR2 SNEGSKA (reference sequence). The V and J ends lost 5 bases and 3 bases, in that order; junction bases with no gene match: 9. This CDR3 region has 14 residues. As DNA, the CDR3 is TGCAGTGCTCGAAGGGGACAGGATAACTACGAGCAGTACTTC. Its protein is CSARRGQDNYEQYF.

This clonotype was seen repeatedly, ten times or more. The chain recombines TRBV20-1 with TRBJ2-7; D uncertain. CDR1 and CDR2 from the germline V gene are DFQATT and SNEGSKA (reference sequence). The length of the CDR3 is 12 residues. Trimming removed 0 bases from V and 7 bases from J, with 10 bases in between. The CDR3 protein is CSAREMGKEQYF. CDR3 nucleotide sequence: TGCAGTGCTAGAGAGATGGGGAAGGAGCAGTACTTC.